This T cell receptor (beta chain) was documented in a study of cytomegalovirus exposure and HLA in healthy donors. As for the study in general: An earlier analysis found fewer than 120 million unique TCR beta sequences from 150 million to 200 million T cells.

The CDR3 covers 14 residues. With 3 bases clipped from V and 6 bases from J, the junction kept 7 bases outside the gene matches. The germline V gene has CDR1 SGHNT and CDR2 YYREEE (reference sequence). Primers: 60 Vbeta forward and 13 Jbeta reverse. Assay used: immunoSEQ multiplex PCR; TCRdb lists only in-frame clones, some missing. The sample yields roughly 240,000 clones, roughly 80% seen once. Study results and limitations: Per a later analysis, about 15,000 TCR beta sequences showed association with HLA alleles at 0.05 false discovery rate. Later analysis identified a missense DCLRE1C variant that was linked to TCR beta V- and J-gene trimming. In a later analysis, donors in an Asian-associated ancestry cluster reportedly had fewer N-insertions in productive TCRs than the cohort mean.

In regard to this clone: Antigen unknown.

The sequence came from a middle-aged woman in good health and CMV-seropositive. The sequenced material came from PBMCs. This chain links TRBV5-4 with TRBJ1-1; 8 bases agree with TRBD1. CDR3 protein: CASSSRTGSAEAFF. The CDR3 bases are TGTGCCAGCAGCTCGAGGACAGGGTCAGCTGAAGCTTTCTTT.